These 13 T cell receptor beta chains originate from one sample sequenced in a study of blood T cell repertoires in COVID-19. Clones were read by immunoSEQ multiplex PCR, and TCRdb kept only the in-frame ones, dropping some. The sample shows around 170,000 clones, around 74% of them seen only once. Sequencing used peripheral blood. These receptors all come from a woman older than 75 with acute or convalescent COVID-19.

The rearrangement links TRBV4-1 to TRBJ2-7, with 15 bases lining up with TRBD2. The CDR3 runs 17 residues. J was trimmed by 1 base and V by 4 bases; bases with no gene match: 5. Germline V gene sequence: CDR1 MGHRA, CDR2 YSYEKL. The CDR3 DNA follows: TGCGCCAGCAGCCTTGGACTAGCGGGAGGGAAGTCCTACGAGCAGTACTTC. This codes for CASSLGLAGGKSYEQYF.

This clone was seen repeatedly, ten times or more. The rearrangement uses TRBV29-1 and TRBJ2-5; no clear D. The CDR3 is 12 amino acids. The germline V gene encodes CDR1 SQVTM and CDR2 ANQGSEA. The V and J ends lost 4 bases and 4 bases respectively, with 10 bases between them. As DNA, the CDR3 is TGCAGCGTTGCCGGGTCGGGAGAGACCCAGTACTTC. It is translated as CSVAGSGETQYF.

The J gene is TRBJ1-5, the V gene TRBV7-9; TRBD1 aligns across 7 bases. V lost 5 bases and J lost 5; bases outside the gene matches: 9. Germline CDR1 and CDR2: SEHNR and FQNEAQ (reference sequence). This CDR3 has 15 amino acids. The CDR3 coding sequence is TGTGCCAGCAGCGAAACACAGGGGCTGGATCAGCCCCAGCATTTT. Protein sequence: CASSETQGLDQPQHF.

This sequence joins TRBV5-4 and TRBJ2-5; weak D call: TRBD2 (5 bases). V was cut by 4 bases and J by 5 bases, with 18 bases left in between. Germline CDR1 and CDR2: SGHNT and YYREEE (reference sequence). The CDR3 is 15 amino acids. CDR3 protein: CASSKDSMSMETQYF. DNA of the CDR3: TGTGCCAGCAGCAAGGACTCCATGAGTATGGAGACCCAGTACTTC.

V usage is TRBV11-3 and J usage is TRBJ2-1, with 8 bases lining up with TRBD2. The CDR3 is 16 residues long. The germline V gene encodes CDR1 SGHNT and CDR2 YENEEA. J gave up 7 bases and V 3 bases, and 11 bases lay outside the gene matches. CDR3 protein: CASSLGGTRRVNEQFF. The CDR3 coding sequence is TGTGCCAGCAGCTTGGGGGGGACTAGGAGGGTAAATGAGCAGTTCTTC.

DNA of the CDR3: TGCGCCAGCAGCCGAGGGCTGGACTCTGGAAACACCATATATTTT. It is translated as CASSRGLDSGNTIYF. The chain links TRBV4-1 to TRBJ1-3; the D is unclear. The CDR3 totals 15 residues. Looked up from germline, CDR1 is MGHRA and CDR2 is YSYEKL. Trimming removed 4 bases at V and 0 bases at J, with 10 bases between.

The gene calls are TRBV13 and TRBJ2-3; D is ambiguous. Germline CDR1 reads PRHDT; CDR2 reads FYEKMQ (reference sequence). The V and J ends lost 1 base and 4 bases respectively, with 18 bases between them. The CDR3 extends over 17 amino acids. The CDR3 protein is CASSLVVSGVGADTQYF. The DNA of the CDR3 is TGTGCCAGCAGCTTAGTTGTTTCTGGAGTTGGAGCAGATACGCAGTATTTT.

This chain uses TRBV2 with TRBJ1-1; D is unresolved. Germline CDR1 and CDR2: SNHLY and FYNNEI. The ends were cut back, 7 bases at V and 0 bases at J, with 9 bases in the middle. The CDR3 length is 13 residues. For the CDR3, the DNA is TGTGCCAGCAAATATCAGATGAACACTGAAGCTTTCTTT. This encodes CASKYQMNTEAFF.

As DNA, the CDR3 is TGCGCCAGCAGCCAGGGACTAGCGGGATACACAGATACGCAGTATTTT. This encodes CASSQGLAGYTDTQYF. The chain recombines TRBV4-1 with TRBJ2-3; 13 bases fit TRBD2. The CDR3 consists of 16 residues. CDR1 is MGHRA and CDR2 is YSYEKL in the germline V gene. With 3 bases clipped from V and 2 bases from J, the junction kept 2 bases outside the gene matches.

The chain is built from TRBV19 and TRBJ2-2, with D possibly being TRBD1 (6 bases). V was shortened by 10 bases and J by 2 bases, with 20 bases between the two germline ends. CDR3 length: 16 amino acids. Germline V CDR1 and CDR2: LNHDA, SQIVND (reference sequence). In DNA, the CDR3 is TGTGCCACCCACAGGGACGAGCCAATAAACACCGGGGAGCTGTTTTTT. This sequence encodes CATHRDEPINTGELFF.

V gene TRBV10-3 combines with J gene TRBJ2-7; 7 bases line up with TRBD1. The V gene end was trimmed by 6 bases and the J gene end by 3 bases; junction bases not matched to a gene: 5. The germline gives CDR1 ENHRY, CDR2 SYGVKD. The CDR3 extends over 13 amino acids. CDR3 sequence: CAISPGQSYEQYF. The CDR3 DNA sequence: TGTGCCATCAGCCCGGGACAGAGCTACGAGCAGTACTTC.

This clone was detected a few times. This chain uses TRBV28 with TRBJ2-7; D is possibly TRBD2 (6 bases). Looked up from germline, CDR1 is MDHEN and CDR2 is SYDVKM. The germline V and J ends were trimmed by 3 bases and 9 bases, with 12 bases remaining between them. The CDR3 is made up of 12 amino acids. The CDR3: CASSFGGRGQYF. The CDR3 nucleotides read TGTGCCAGCAGTTTCGGGGGAAGGGGGCAGTACTTC.

The genes are TRBV29-1 and TRBJ2-3, with D perhaps matching TRBD2 (6 bases). CDR1 is SQVTM, CDR2 ANQGSEA, per germline. The V end was cut by 8 bases, the J end by 4 bases, with 16 bases between. This CDR3 spans 13 amino acids. CDR3 in DNA: TGCAGCTTCGGCGCTAGCGCCCCAGATACGCAGTATTTT. Its translation is CSFGASAPDTQYF.